This T cell receptor (beta chain) was captured in a study of shared clonotypes between healthy human individuals. Losses at the gene ends were 6 bases for V and 4 bases for J; bases not matched to a gene: 7. The germline V gene encodes CDR1 SGHNT and CDR2 YYREEE (reference sequence). The CDR3 is 13 residues long. There are a few counts of this clone. Profiling relied on immunoSEQ multiplex PCR, and the TCRdb table lists in-frame clones only, not all of them. Found here are a few million clones, roughly 92% of them singletons; the top ten hold under 0.15%. This chain connects TRBV5-4 to TRBJ2-7; TRBD1 aligns across 7 bases. The sequence was collected from a man aged 18 to 29 in good health. Sequencing used naive CD4+ T cells sorted from blood. Sample subset: CD45RA+ positively selected. CDR3 in amino acids: CASNRQGAYEQYF. CDR3 coding DNA: TGTGCCAGCAACAGACAGGGCGCATACGAGCAGTACTTC.